These 16 T cell receptor beta chains share one sample of origin, sequenced in a study of blood T cell repertoires in COVID-19 (dated by TCRdb to the early 2020s). Libraries were constructed by the immunoSEQ multiplex PCR assay. Here the immuneACCESS table is served through TCRdb, limited to in-frame sequences with V and J called. Missing clones are a known gap in these copies; in checked studies unresolved V genes cover under half, and the rest lacks a known reason. Here the sample has tens of thousands of clones; about 86% occur a single time. Roughly 6.9% of the sample is held by the ten biggest clonotypes. Sequenced input: peripheral blood. These receptors were collected from a man in his fifties or sixties with active COVID-19.

The chain carries TRBV9 and TRBJ1-3; D call uncertain. Trimming pared 0 bases from V and 0 bases from J, leaving 7 bases between. Per germline, CDR1 SGDLS and CDR2 YYNGEE. This CDR3 is 15 amino acids long. CDR3: CASSVDGDSGNTIYF. For the CDR3, the DNA is TGTGCCAGCAGCGTAGACGGGGACTCTGGAAACACCATATATTTT.

The chain is built from TRBV7-9 and TRBJ1-1; 7 bases align to TRBD1. Germline V CDR1 and CDR2: SEHNR, FQNEAQ (reference sequence). V dropped 4 bases and J dropped 11; count of bases not matched to a gene: 13. The CDR3 covers 14 residues. The CDR3 region has the DNA TGTGCCAGCAGCTCCGGGACAGAATCCTCAGAGGCTTTCTTT. It codes for CASSSGTESSEAFF.

This clone was found a few times. This rearrangement joins TRBV29-1 to TRBJ2-1, with TRBD1 matching 9 bases. Germline lookup yields CDR1 SQVTM and CDR2 ANQGSEA. The CDR3 extends over 14 amino acids. Trimming removed 6 bases from V and 9 bases from J; junction bases left unmatched: 12. The CDR3: CSVRTGGLSSEQFF. In nucleotides, the CDR3 is TGCAGCGTCCGCACAGGGGGCCTAAGCAGTGAGCAGTTCTTC.

The chain is built from TRBV5-6 and TRBJ2-1; TRBD2 matches 12 bases. Germline CDR1 SGHDT, CDR2 YYEEEE. CDR3 size: 15 residues. The V and J ends lost 5 bases and 5 bases, in that order; junction bases with no gene match: 5. The CDR3 spells CASRPSGRVNNEQFF. CDR3 sequence (DNA): TGTGCCAGCAGGCCTAGCGGGAGGGTTAACAATGAGCAGTTCTTC.

V usage is TRBV15 and J usage is TRBJ2-5; a weak D match, TRBD2 (6 bases). The CDR3 is 15 amino acids. V lost 4 bases and J 5 bases, leaving 17 bases between the germline ends. Germline CDR1 LNHNV, CDR2 YYDKDF (reference sequence). The CDR3 sequence: CATSTDRDLGETQYF. The CDR3, as DNA: TGTGCCACCAGCACCGATCGGGACTTGGGGGAGACCCAGTACTTC.

The CDR3 nucleotides are TGTGCCAGCATGACTAGAGGGTATGAGCAGTTCTTC. This sequence encodes CASMTRGYEQFF. The V call is TRBV6-5, the J call TRBJ2-1; D perhaps matches TRBD2 (6 bases). CDR1 and CDR2 (germline): MNHEY, SVGAGI. Trimming took off 7 bases at V and 8 bases at J, with 12 bases between the two ends. There are 12 residues in the CDR3.

The chain employs TRBV18 and TRBJ2-3; TRBD2 agrees at 11 bases. The CDR3 consists of 16 residues. In germline, CDR1 is KGHSH, CDR2 LQKENI. Trimming at V came to 4 bases and at J to 5 bases, leaving 8 bases not matched to a gene. The CDR3 region is CASSLISGGAEDTQYF. In DNA form, the CDR3 reads TGTGCCAGCTCACTTATTAGCGGGGGGGCGGAAGATACGCAGTATTTT.

The V gene is TRBV6-1, the J gene TRBJ2-1, with D possibly being TRBD1 (5 bases). CDR1 is MNHNS and CDR2 is SASEGT in the germline V gene. There are 15 residues in the CDR3. V lost 2 bases to trimming and J lost 6 bases, with 14 bases between them. As DNA, the CDR3 is TGTGCCAGCAGTGAAAGCACAGGCTCCCGCAATGAGCAGTTCTTC. Protein: CASSESTGSRNEQFF.

This clone was seen more than once but under ten times. This chain links TRBV6-5 with TRBJ1-3; D remains unclear. Germline CDR1 is MNHEY and CDR2 is SVGAGI. This CDR3 has 14 residues. The germline V and J ends were trimmed by 6 bases and 3 bases, with 12 bases remaining between them. In nucleotides, the CDR3 is TGTGCCAGCAGAATCGGAGGCGGTGGAAACACCATATATTTT. Its protein product is CASRIGGGGNTIYF.

This chain connects TRBV6-5 to TRBJ2-7, with 8 bases matching TRBD1. The CDR3 extends over 13 amino acids. The germline CDR1 and CDR2 sequences are MNHEY and SVGAGI. The V and J ends lost 8 bases and 5 bases, in that order; junction bases with no gene match: 8. DNA for the CDR3: TGTGCCAGCTTCGGACAGGGTCGCAACGAGCAGTACTTC. Encoded protein: CASFGQGRNEQYF.

This clone was picked up one time. The chain recombines TRBV25-1 with TRBJ1-5; 9 bases agree with TRBD1. CDR1 is MGHDK and CDR2 is SYGVNS in the germline V gene. After removal of 8 bases from V and 2 bases from J, the junction contained 7 bases not matched to a gene. The CDR3 is 15 amino acids. In DNA, the CDR3 is TGTGCCAGCGTGGGACAGGGTAGCGGCAATCAGCCCCAGCATTTT. It yields the protein CASVGQGSGNQPQHF.

This chain links TRBV12-3 or TRBV12-4 with TRBJ2-1; no firm D call. Trimming pared 4 bases from V and 2 bases from J, leaving 6 bases between. The CDR3 loop spans 13 amino acids. DNA for the CDR3: TGTGCCAGCAGTTCCACGGCCTACAATGAGCAGTTCTTC. It is translated as CASSSTAYNEQFF.

The chain is built from TRBV19 and TRBJ2-1; 10 bases are shared with TRBD1. CDR3 length: 15 amino acids. The trim removed 5 bases at V and 4 bases at J, leaving 5 bases unmatched. The germline gives CDR1 LNHDA, CDR2 SQIVND (reference sequence). The CDR3 loop is CASSLGQGLYNEQFF. In DNA form, the CDR3 reads TGTGCCAGTAGTCTGGGACAGGGGCTGTACAATGAGCAGTTCTTC.

The V gene is TRBV7-2, the J gene TRBJ1-6, with D possibly being TRBD1 (6 bases). CDR3 length equals 17 residues. The germline gives CDR1 SGHTA, CDR2 FQGNSA. Trimming shortened V by 5 bases and J by 7 bases, and 21 bases separated the two germline ends. This CDR3 reads CASSAVPAGRGNSPLHF. CDR3 nucleotide sequence: TGTGCCAGCAGCGCTGTGCCTGCGGGCAGGGGCAATTCACCCCTCCACTTT.

In its sample, this clone was seen a few times. The chain carries TRBV4-2 and TRBJ2-2; D unresolved. The CDR3 is 17 residues long. The V gene's germline CDR1 is LGHNA and CDR2 YNFKEQ. The V end was cut by 0 bases, the J end by 8 bases, with 19 bases between. Here the CDR3 DNA reads TGTGCCAGCAGCCAAGAATCGCAGACAAATCTTGCGGGGGAGCTGTTTTTT. Translated, it gives CASSQESQTNLAGELFF.

The chain employs TRBV19 and TRBJ2-7; the D gene is possibly TRBD2 (7 bases). The CDR3 covers 16 residues. Deletions cut 3 bases from V and 2 bases from J, with 17 bases between. Germline CDR1 is LNHDA and CDR2 is SQIVND (reference sequence). The CDR3 here is CASSIARGGSTYEQYF. Here the CDR3 DNA reads TGTGCCAGTAGTATTGCCAGGGGAGGGTCGACCTACGAGCAGTACTTC. Variable domain in full (rest from reference TRBV19 and TRBJ2-7): DGGITQSPKYLFRKEGQNVTLSCEQNLNHDAMYWYRQDPGQGLRLIYYSQIVNDFQKGDIAEGYSVSREKKESFPLTVTSAQKNPTAFYLCASSIARGGSTYEQYFGPGTRLTVT.